A selection of T cell receptor beta chains follows, all from one sample in a study of T cell responses to AZD1222 COVID-19 vaccine. Profiled with immunoSEQ multiplex PCR; TCRdb holds only in-frame clones, not every one. The sample yields some 150,000 clones, 82% seen once. Sequencing used peripheral blood, obtained on day 0 of MenACWY control vaccination. The receptors come from an adult in good health. The CDR3 runs from the conserved cysteine through the conserved F or W. The order of the fields is V gene, J gene, CDR3 length, D gene, CDR3 protein. D genes are given only for firm matches.

TRBV11-2	TRBJ2-5	15	NA	CASSLGAGYQETQYF
TRBV28	TRBJ1-2	11	NA	CASSSWSGYTF
TRBV7-6	TRBJ1-3	15	NA	CASSLAEGRGNTIYF
TRBV28	TRBJ1-6	14	NA	CASSTSGTNSPLHF
TRBV2	TRBJ1-1	15	TRBD1	CASNLQGSGNTEAFF
TRBV21-1	TRBJ2-7	17	NA	CARVRKNRGRGMYEQYF
TRBV18	TRBJ1-5	15	TRBD1	CASSLSQGDNQPQHF
TRBV10-3	TRBJ1-2	15	TRBD1	CAISELIGTAYGYTF
TRBV7-9	TRBJ2-7	13	NA	CASSFRELDEQYF
TRBV9	TRBJ1-2	15	NA	CASSVGGAVDYGYTF
TRBV25-1	TRBJ1-2	12	NA	CASREGSGGYTF
TRBV28	TRBJ2-7	16	TRBD1	CASSPLGQPSTYEQYF
TRBV5-1	TRBJ2-5	14	TRBD1	CASSHSTGVETQYF
TRBV2	TRBJ1-5	14	NA	CASSGPGGGQPQHF
TRBV5-4	TRBJ2-2	16	TRBD1	CASSWPGTGNTGELFF
TRBV11-1	TRBJ1-6	15	NA	CASSAGAAGGIALHF
TRBV19	TRBJ2-3	14	NA	CASSGAGSTDTQYF
TRBV6-6	TRBJ1-5	20	TRBD1	CASSRSPTGQASVGNQPQHF
TRBV5-1	TRBJ2-5	15	TRBD2	CASSSPLATQETQYF
TRBV12-3/TRBV12-4	TRBJ1-6	12	NA	CASSYGGSPLHF
TRBV15	TRBJ2-1	11	NA	CATSSYNEQFF
TRBV11-2	TRBJ1-4	14	NA	CASSPSGVEEKLFF
TRBV28	TRBJ1-1	17	NA	CASSPPSLKVRNTEAFF